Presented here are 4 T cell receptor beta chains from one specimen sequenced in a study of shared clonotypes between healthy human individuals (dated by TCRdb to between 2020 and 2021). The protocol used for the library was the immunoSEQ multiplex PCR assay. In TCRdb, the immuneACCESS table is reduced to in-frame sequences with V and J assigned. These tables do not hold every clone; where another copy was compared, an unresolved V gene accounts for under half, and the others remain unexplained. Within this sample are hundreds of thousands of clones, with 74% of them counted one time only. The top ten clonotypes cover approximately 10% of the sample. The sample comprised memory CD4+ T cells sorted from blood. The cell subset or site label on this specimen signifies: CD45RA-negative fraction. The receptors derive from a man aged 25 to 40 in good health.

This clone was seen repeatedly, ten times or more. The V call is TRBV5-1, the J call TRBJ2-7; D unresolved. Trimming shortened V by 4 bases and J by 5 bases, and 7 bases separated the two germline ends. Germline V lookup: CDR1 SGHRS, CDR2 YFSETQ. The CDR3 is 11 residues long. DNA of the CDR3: TGCGCCAGCAGCGAGGCTAACGAGCAGTACTTC. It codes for CASSEANEQYF.

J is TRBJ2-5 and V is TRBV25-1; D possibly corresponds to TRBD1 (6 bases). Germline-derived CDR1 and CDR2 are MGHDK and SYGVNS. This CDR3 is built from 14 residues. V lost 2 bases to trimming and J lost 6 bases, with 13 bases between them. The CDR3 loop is CASSEAGTSKTQYF. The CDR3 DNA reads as TGTGCCAGCAGTGAAGCTGGGACAAGCAAGACCCAGTACTTC.

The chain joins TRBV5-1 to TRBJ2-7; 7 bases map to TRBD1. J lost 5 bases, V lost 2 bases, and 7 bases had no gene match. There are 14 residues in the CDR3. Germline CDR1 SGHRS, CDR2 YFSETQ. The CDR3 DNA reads TGCGCCAGCAGCTTACGGGACAGTTTCCACGAGCAGTACTTC. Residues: CASSLRDSFHEQYF.

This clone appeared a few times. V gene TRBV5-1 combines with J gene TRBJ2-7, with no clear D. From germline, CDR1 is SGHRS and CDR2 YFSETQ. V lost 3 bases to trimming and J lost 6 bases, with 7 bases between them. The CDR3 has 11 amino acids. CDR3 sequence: CASSSLGEQYF. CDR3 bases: TGCGCCAGCAGCTCCTTAGGCGAGCAGTACTTC.